The entry below gives a single T cell receptor (beta chain) sequence along with its context. This sample was taken from a study of CD8 T cells in Susac syndrome. Reverse transcription used roughly 0.5 to 1 ug RNA and random hexamers. Via MiXCR, TCRdb re-called the immunoSEQ multiplex PCR reads, giving one row per CDR3 protein. Found here are about 250,000 distinct CDR3 sequences, around 95% of them singletons; the top ten hold 0.065% to 0.075%. This CDR3 has 16 residues. V lost 3 bases, J lost 0 bases, and 6 bases stayed unmatched. Germline lookup yields CDR1 SGHRS and CDR2 YFSETQ. This receptor was identified in a human donor with multiple sclerosis. The sample taken for sequencing was CD4+ T cells from PBMCs. V is TRBV5-1 and J is TRBJ1-1; 9 bases align to TRBD1. CDR3 coding DNA: TGCGCCAGCAGCTACGGGACAGGGTTGGTGAACACTGAAGCTTTCTTT. Its protein product is CASSYGTGLVNTEAFF. The full variable domain, with the rest looked up from reference TRBV5-1 and TRBJ1-1, is KAGVTQTPRYLIKTRGQQVTLSCSPISGHRSVSWYQQTPGQGLQFLFEYFSETQRNKGNFPGRFSGRQFSNSRSEMNVSTLELGDSALYLCASSYGTGLVNTEAFFGQGTRLTVV.